Listed here are 13 T cell receptor beta chains from one sample, sequenced in a study of T cell repertoires in cytomegalovirus infection. MiXCR was run by TCRdb on the reads, yielding one entry per CDR3 protein. In the table there are 7,400 or so distinct CDR3 sequences, 45% to 60% of which are singletons. What these receptors recognize is not known. What was sequenced was PBMCs, sequenced either directly or after in vitro stimulation (not recorded which). These receptors were taken from a human donor in good health (CMV status not recorded). Some clones in this sample may be carry-over from other donors' samples.

In this sample, this clonotype turned up a few times. The chain uses TRBV4-1 and TRBJ2-7, with 8 positions matching TRBD2. The CDR3 is 15 amino acids. V shed 4 bases, J shed 3 bases, and the junction held 8 bases outside the gene matches. The V gene's germline CDR1 is MGHRA and CDR2 YSYEKL. CDR3 region: CASSLLREALYEQYF. The CDR3 nucleotides are TGCGCCAGCAGCCTCTTGCGGGAGGCCCTCTACGAGCAGTACTTC.

CDR3 DNA sequence: TGTGCCAGCAGCTACCCGGACAGGGTCGGCTATGGCTACACCTTC. Residues: CASSYPDRVGYGYTF. The genes are TRBV7-2 and TRBJ1-2; TRBD1 matches at 8 bases. Looked up from germline, CDR1 is SGHTA and CDR2 is FQGNSA. Trimming removed 4 bases from V and 4 bases from J; junction bases left unmatched: 8. The CDR3 extends over 15 amino acids.

This clonotype was seen ten or more times. J is TRBJ1-2 and V is TRBV10-3, with D possibly being TRBD1 (5 bases). Germline V lookup: CDR1 ENHRY, CDR2 SYGVKD. The CDR3 consists of 14 residues. V lost 3 bases and J 7 bases, leaving 15 bases between the germline ends. Here the CDR3 DNA reads TGTGCCATCAGTGATGGTCCGGGGGTAGGTGGCTACACCTTC. Amino acid sequence: CAISDGPGVGGYTF.

This clonotype was picked up one time. The V call is TRBV2, the J call TRBJ2-1; possibly TRBD1 for D (7 bases). Germline CDR1 is SNHLY and CDR2 is FYNNEI. This CDR3 has 16 amino acids. The V gene lost 8 bases and the J gene lost 7 bases, with 24 bases spanning the gap. CDR3 nucleotide sequence: TGTGCCAGCGGTGGACTATTGGGAGCGACAGGGAATGAGCAGTTCTTC. This gives the protein CASGGLLGATGNEQFF. Variable domain in full (rest from reference TRBV2 and TRBJ2-1): EPEVTQTPSHQVTQMGQEVILRCVPISNHLYFYWYRQILGQKVEFLVSFYNNEISEKSEIFDDQFSVERPDGSNFTLKIRSTKLEDSAMYFCASGGLLGATGNEQFFGPGTRLTVL.

This clonotype has a handful of counts. The chain carries TRBV7-2 and TRBJ1-2; D unclear. The V gene lost 5 bases and the J gene lost 4 bases, with 14 bases spanning the gap. Germline assignment: CDR1 SGHTA and CDR2 FQGNSA. The CDR3 is 14 residues long. In nucleotides, the CDR3 is TGTGCCAGCAGCCCTGGAATCCAAACCTATGGCTACACCTTC. Its translation: CASSPGIQTYGYTF.

The V and J genes are TRBV7-2 and TRBJ1-2; 7 bases are a match to TRBD1. V shed 1 base, J shed 7 bases, and the junction held 21 bases outside the gene matches. The germline CDR1 and CDR2 sequences are SGHTA and FQGNSA. CDR3 size: 19 residues. The DNA for the CDR3 is TGTGCCAGCAGCTTAGGGGACTTAACTCCGACAGGGTTGGGTACTGGCTACACCTTC. Protein sequence: CASSLGDLTPTGLGTGYTF.

This clonotype was picked up a small number of times. The rearrangement links TRBV7-9 to TRBJ2-1; D call uncertain. The CDR3 has 16 amino acids. Germline V gene lookup returns CDR1 SEHNR and CDR2 FQNEAQ (reference sequence). CDR3 residues: CCGSLLGISTYNEQFF. CDR3 nucleotides: TGTTGCGGCAGCTTGTTGGGAATATCCACCTACAATGAGCAGTTCTTC.

To note about this clonotype: At one boundary the junction diverges from the germline segment, which might be a read error. The chain couples TRBV27 to TRBJ1-2; TRBD1 agrees at 7 bases. Germline lookup yields CDR1 MNHEY and CDR2 SMNVEV (reference sequence). This CDR3 is built from 14 residues. In DNA, the CDR3 is TGTGCCAGCAGTTTGCAGGGGGGACACTATGGCTACAACTTC. Translating it yields CASSLQGGHYGYNF.

The J gene is TRBJ2-1, the V gene TRBV12-3 or TRBV12-4, with D hard to call. V was shortened by 6 bases and J by 3 bases, with 9 bases between the two germline ends. This CDR3 contains 13 residues. In DNA form, the CDR3 reads TGTGCCAGCAGCCCTGTACTCTACAATGAGCAGTTCTTC. Encoded protein: CASSPVLYNEQFF.

Turning to this clonotype: Germline is not matched at one junction end, which may reflect a read error. The chain couples TRBV7-9 to TRBJ2-1; the D gene is possibly TRBD2 (5 bases). Germline V gene sequence: CDR1 SEHNR, CDR2 FQNEAQ (reference sequence). CDR3 length equals 16 residues. This CDR3 is CTGSLIGVSSYDEQFF. The DNA for the CDR3 is TGTACCGGCAGCTTAATCGGGGTCAGCTCCTACGATGAGCAGTTCTTC.

The J gene is TRBJ1-2, the V gene TRBV7-2; D gene ambiguous. The CDR3 is 12 amino acids. With 2 bases removed from V and 5 bases from J, the gap between germline ends came to 6 bases. Germline-derived CDR1 and CDR2 are SGHTA and FQGNSA. In DNA form, the CDR3 reads TGTGCCAGCAGCTTAAGGAATTATGGCTACACCTTC. Its protein is CASSLRNYGYTF.

The chain uses TRBV7-9 and TRBJ2-1; D is unclear. The V end lost 5 bases, the J end lost 15 bases, and 29 bases lay between the germline ends. CDR1 and CDR2 from the germline V gene are SEHNR and FQNEAQ (reference sequence). The CDR3 is 16 residues long. As DNA, the CDR3 is TGTGCCAGCAGCCTTTTGGGAATATCCACCTACAATGAACCGTTCTTC. It translates to CASSLLGISTYNEPFF.

This chain joins TRBV3-1 and TRBJ1-2; unclear D gene. V dropped 4 bases and J dropped 8 bases, with 23 bases sitting between them. Germline lookup yields CDR1 LGHDT and CDR2 YNNKEL (reference sequence). This CDR3 has 16 amino acids. The CDR3 loop is CASSLGVQPDTLGYTF. In nucleotides, the CDR3 is TGTGCCAGCAGCCTCGGAGTACAACCCGATACGTTGGGCTACACCTTC. The full variable domain, rest sourced from reference TRBV3-1 and TRBJ1-2, is DTAVSQTPKYLVTQMGNDKSIKCEQNLGHDTMYWYKQDSKKFLKIMFSYNNKELIINETVPNRFSPKSPDKAHLNLHINSLELGDSAVYFCASSLGVQPDTLGYTFGSGTRLTVV.